This TCR beta chain was identified during a study of cytomegalovirus exposure and HLA in healthy donors. Unrecorded immune exposures were likely, despite nominal health at sampling. This CDR3 region has 16 residues. Germline CDR1 reads SGHDT; CDR2 reads YYEEEE. The PCR employed 60 Vbeta primers together with 13 Jbeta primers. Some clones are missing from TCRdb's copy, which holds only in-frame ones; the method was immunoSEQ multiplex PCR. The data show 200,000 to 250,000 clones, more than 65% seen once. Notes on the study in general: Presence/absence analyses treated sequencing depth as roughly uniform across donors. Fewer N-insertions than the 666-donor mean were reportedly shown by an Asian-associated ancestry cluster in a later analysis.

This clone was counted a few times. Antigen specificity is unknown. The rearrangement joins TRBV5-6 to TRBJ2-5, with D maybe TRBD1 (6 bases). The DNA end is a closer match to TRBJ2-7, so the J assignment may be wrong. This receptor was obtained from a man aged 18-30 years in good health and CMV-seronegative. Sequenced material: PBMCs. The CDR3 loop reads CASSLADTGFPYEQYF. The CDR3 bases are TGTGCCAGCAGCTTGGCCGATACAGGGTTCCCCTACGAGCAGTACTTC.